This T cell receptor (beta chain) stems from a study of blood T cell repertoires in COVID-19 (dated by TCRdb to the early 2020s). Concerning the study at large: Samples covering the acute and convalescent phases of COVID-19 were provided by collaborators in the United States, Italy and Spain. The dataset comprised deeply sampled blood TCRbeta repertoires from subjects exposed to, actively infected with, or recovered from COVID-19. The repertoires were made available in a free public database intended to serve as a resource for research on the immune response to SARS-CoV-2. Sample metadata almost always included a de-identified subject ID, COVID-19 status, age in years and sex. Where available, HLA class I and class II types were taken from metadata supplied by the sample provider and were not determined by assay-based typing. The samples were drawn from two sources: the first 160 participants of the ongoing ImmuneRACE study, and 1,000 to 1,500 subjects contributed by 6 global collaborators. The prospective study material was composed of cDNA or gDNA derived from T cells, B-cell-depleted T cells, or PBMCs. The investigation overall reported the following: Clinical and demographic metadata were provided uncurated, with the amount varying by source and participant.

Notes on this clone: There is no known antigen for this receptor. Per-base quality was not reported, and no clone a single base away is much larger than it.

TCRbeta CDR3 regions were amplified from genomic DNA by means of the immunoSEQ Assay, a bias-controlled multiplex PCR. Per the source publication's procedure: Nucleated cell counts per sample were estimated from amplification of reference gene primers within the assay. To quantify the absolute abundance of each unique TCRbeta CDR3 rearrangement, sequence reads were collapsed and filtered. Productive Simpson clonality was computed per sample as the square root of Simpson's diversity index over productive rearrangements. TCRdb stores this immuneACCESS table with in-frame sequences only. Part of the clones is absent; in the studies checked, under half of the shortfall reflects unresolved V genes, and no reason is known for the rest. V, J and clone size were drawn from that table, and D and trimming were deduced from the DNA. The sample table shows 150,000 to 200,000 clones, and around 83% are seen once. The ten largest make up around 7% of the sample.

Collaborating institutions collected whole blood in K2EDTA tubes following their own protocols. For TCRbeta analysis, collaborators shipped samples as frozen whole blood, isolated PBMCs, or DNA extracted from either of those sample types. Sequenced: peripheral blood. The clonotype was recovered from a man in his fifties or sixties with active or convalescent COVID-19.

The bases are TGTGCCAGCAGCGGACAGGATGGCGAGCAGTACTTC. Its protein product is CASSGQDGEQYF. Recombination joined TRBV2 with TRBJ2-7; 7 bases in the junction line up with TRBD1. The CDR3, cysteine through phenylalanine, is 12 amino acids long. The DNA shown is the 36-base CDR3, in frame from base 1. Relative to germline, V is missing 6 bases and J is missing 6 bases, with 5 bases of the junction outside any gene match. The germline V gene specifies SNHLY as CDR1 and FYNNEI as CDR2.